The source of this TCR beta chain is a study of blood T cell repertoires in COVID-19. In the study overall: PBMCs, B-cell-depleted T cells, or T cells provided the cDNA or gDNA that made up the material.

The CDR3 loop spans 11 amino acids. V was cut by 8 bases and J by 3 bases, with 8 bases left in between. How the authors handled the data: How many nucleated cells were present was estimated from reference gene primer amplification. Sequencing was performed with immunoSEQ multiplex PCR; in TCRdb, only in-frame clones are kept and a portion is missing. Clonal size and the V and J genes are those of that table, whereas D and trimming came from the DNA. The repertoire consists of around 270,000 clones, with roughly 86% occurring once and the leading ten covering around 9.5%. The chain uses TRBV12-3 or TRBV12-4 and TRBJ2-7; maybe TRBD1 (6 bases). Source material: peripheral blood. The clonotype originates from a man aged 35-49 years who had recovered from COVID-19. The CDR3 protein is CASGRGYEQYF. The CDR3 DNA sequence: TGTGCCAGCGGCAGGGGCTACGAGCAGTACTTC.